This T cell receptor (beta chain) was recorded in a study of blood T cell repertoires in COVID-19. The CDR3 loop spans 15 amino acids. In germline, CDR1 is MNHEY, CDR2 SVGAGI. The V end was cut by 5 bases, the J end by 0 bases, with 14 bases between. The data were produced by immunoSEQ multiplex PCR, yet TCRdb's version contains in-frame clones alone and is incomplete. The profile shows approximately 90,000 clones, 80% of them singletons. Sample: peripheral blood. The receptor was isolated from a woman of 80 years or more with acute or convalescent COVID-19. This sequence joins TRBV6-5 and TRBJ2-7, with D possibly being TRBD2 (6 bases). This CDR3 is CASSLGGGSSYEQYF. The CDR3, as DNA: TGTGCCAGCAGTCTGGGAGGCGGGTCCTCCTACGAGCAGTACTTC.